Following are 30 T cell receptor beta chains from one sample sequenced in a study of T-cell reconstitution after alpha-beta-depleted transplantation in children. Unique molecular identifiers featured in how the TCRbeta library was prepared. MiXCR, applied by TCRdb to the PCR reads, yields one record per CDR3 protein. In the table there are 530,000 or so distinct CDR3 sequences, 27% of which are singletons. Sequencing used PBMCs, obtained before TCRalphabeta/CD19-depleted stem cell transplant. These receptors were taken from a boy under three years old with Wiskott-Aldrich syndrome, due to receive a stem cell transplant.

This clonotype was observed a handful of times. The J gene is TRBJ2-3, the V gene TRBV5-1; 12 bases match TRBD2. The CDR3 consists of 16 residues. Germline V gene lookup returns CDR1 SGHRS and CDR2 YFSETQ. V lost 4 bases to trimming and J lost 2 bases; unmatched junction nucleotides: 5. CDR3 protein: CASSARTSGVTDTQYF. The CDR3, as DNA: TGCGCCAGCAGCGCCCGGACTAGCGGGGTCACAGATACGCAGTATTTT.

This rearrangement joins TRBV10-3 to TRBJ1-2; 10 bases are shared with TRBD1. V dropped 2 bases and J dropped 6; count of bases not matched to a gene: 9. Germline V gene lookup returns CDR1 ENHRY and CDR2 SYGVKD. The CDR3 extends over 16 amino acids. CDR3 coding DNA: TGTGCCATCAGTGAGCCCACCCCGGGACAGGGGAATGGCTACACCTTC. It encodes CAISEPTPGQGNGYTF.

This sequence joins TRBV7-6 and TRBJ2-5; D remains unclear. Germline-derived CDR1 and CDR2 are SGHVS and FNYEAQ. The V and J ends lost 1 base and 10 bases respectively, with 16 bases between them. This CDR3 contains 14 residues. The CDR3 reads CASSLGWFNGNQYF. CDR3 nucleotide sequence: TGTGCCAGCAGCTTAGGGTGGTTCAACGGAAACCAGTACTTC.

There are a few counts of this clonotype. The V call is TRBV10-3, the J call TRBJ1-5; weak D call: TRBD1 (6 bases). V was pared by 6 bases and J by 6 bases, with 15 bases between. The CDR3 runs to 14 residues. Germline CDR1 ENHRY, CDR2 SYGVKD. The DNA of the CDR3 is TGTGCCATCAGGGGCGAGGGGGAGAGTCAGCCCCAGCATTTT. As protein: CAIRGEGESQPQHF.

This clonotype has just a few counts. The chain employs TRBV12-3 or TRBV12-4 and TRBJ2-3; D assignment may be TRBD1 or TRBD2 (5 bases each). The V and J ends lost 6 bases and 0 bases respectively, with 16 bases between them. The length of the CDR3 is 16 residues. The chain's CDR3 is CASSPTGRLSTDTQYF. The CDR3 DNA reads as TGTGCCAGCAGCCCGACGGGACGGCTAAGCACAGATACGCAGTATTTT.

The rearrangement links TRBV12-3 or TRBV12-4 to TRBJ1-3; no reliable D call. The CDR3 has 13 amino acids. Trimming took 2 bases from V and 3 from J, leaving 5 bases between them. The CDR3 protein is CASSLSDGNTIYF. In DNA form, the CDR3 reads TGTGCCAGCAGTTTATCGGATGGAAACACCATATATTTT.

This clonotype has a single count. The chain carries TRBV14 and TRBJ2-6, with 7 bases that match TRBD1. CDR3 size: 19 residues. From germline, CDR1 is SGHDN and CDR2 FVKESK. With 5 bases clipped from V and 2 bases from J, the junction kept 15 bases outside the gene matches. The CDR3 bases are TGTGCCAGCAGCACCCAGACAGGGAAATCGTTACCTGGGGCCAACGTCCTGACTTTC. This encodes CASSTQTGKSLPGANVLTF.

The table lists this clonotype with a few counts. The chain is built from TRBV5-1 and TRBJ2-1; the D call may be TRBD1 or TRBD2 (5 bases each). Trimming took 2 bases from V and 12 from J, leaving 15 bases between them. Germline values: CDR1 SGHRS, CDR2 YFSETQ. The CDR3 sequence is 13 residues long. CDR3 nucleotides: TGCGCCAGCAGCTTACAGACCGGGACGACGCAGTTCTTC. Its protein is CASSLQTGTTQFF.

V gene TRBV10-3 combines with J gene TRBJ2-7; 10 bases are shared with TRBD1. V trimming: 3 bases; J trimming: 6 bases; junction bases outside the gene matches: 8. The CDR3 has 15 amino acids. The germline gives CDR1 ENHRY, CDR2 SYGVKD. CDR3 sequence (DNA): TGTGCCATCAGTGACCCGCGGGACAGGGGCGGCGAGCAGTACTTC. Translating gives CAISDPRDRGGEQYF.

This clonotype turned up a few times. This chain links TRBV5-1 with TRBJ2-5, with 15 bases lining up with TRBD2. Trimming cost V 4 bases and J 4 bases; bases outside gene matches: 11. This CDR3 has 18 amino acids. Germline assignment: CDR1 SGHRS and CDR2 YFSETQ. The CDR3, as DNA: TGCGCCAGCAGCCAGAATCCGGGACTAGCGGGAGGCGGAGAGACCCAGTACTTC. It is translated as CASSQNPGLAGGGETQYF.

The CDR3: CASSNPASGKGYTF. The CDR3 nucleotides are TGTGCCAGTAGTAATCCAGCCTCAGGGAAGGGCTACACCTTC. The chain employs TRBV19 and TRBJ1-2; a weak D match, TRBD1 (5 bases). CDR1 LNHDA and CDR2 SQIVND come from the germline V gene (reference sequence). The CDR3 totals 14 residues. V lost 4 bases and J 8 bases, leaving 17 bases between the germline ends. Variable domain in full (rest from reference TRBV19 and TRBJ1-2): DGGITQSPKYLFRKEGQNVTLSCEQNLNHDAMYWYRQDPGQGLRLIYYSQIVNDFQKGDIAEGYSVSREKKESFPLTVTSAQKNPTAFYLCASSNPASGKGYTFGSGTRLTVV.

V usage is TRBV20-1 and J usage is TRBJ2-1, with TRBD2 identical over 10 bases. Germline CDR1 DFQATT, CDR2 SNEGSKA (reference sequence). The CDR3 consists of 15 residues. With V trimmed by 0 bases and J by 4 bases, 3 bases remained unmatched. CDR3 sequence reads: CSAREGTSEYNEQFF. In DNA, the CDR3 is TGCAGTGCTAGAGAAGGGACTAGCGAATACAATGAGCAGTTCTTC.

This clonotype has just a few counts. The chain combines TRBV5-1 with TRBJ2-7; 12 bases are a match to TRBD2. After removal of 1 base from V and 1 base from J, the junction contained 6 bases not matched to a gene. Germline CDR1 reads SGHRS; CDR2 reads YFSETQ. The CDR3 runs 17 residues. The CDR3 DNA follows: TGCGCCAGCAGCTTGACGGCTAGCGGGAGGGGGTCCTACGAGCAGTACTTC. Amino acids: CASSLTASGRGSYEQYF.

This chain uses TRBV29-1 with TRBJ1-1, with 10 bases fitting TRBD1. Germline V gene sequence: CDR1 SQVTM, CDR2 ANQGSEA. After removal of 2 bases from V and 4 bases from J, the junction contained 4 bases not matched to a gene. The CDR3 contains 14 residues. DNA for the CDR3: TGCAGCGTTGAATTGGGACAGGGGTTCACTGAAGCTTTCTTT. It codes for CSVELGQGFTEAFF.

This chain joins TRBV6-5 and TRBJ1-1; weak D call: TRBD1 (6 bases). Germline V gene data show CDR1 as MNHEY and CDR2 as SVGAGI. The CDR3 is 14 residues long. Trimming pared 2 bases from V and 1 base from J, leaving 8 bases between. The CDR3 sequence is CASSYGGRNTEAFF. CDR3 DNA: TGTGCCAGCAGTTACGGGGGGCGGAACACTGAAGCTTTCTTT.

This clonotype came up many times. The chain couples TRBV4-1 to TRBJ1-1; D remains ambiguous. From germline, CDR1 is MGHRA and CDR2 YSYEKL. The CDR3 loop spans 12 amino acids. The V end was cut by 1 base, the J end by 9 bases, with 9 bases between. This chain's CDR3 is CASSQVAEKAFF. CDR3 sequence (DNA): TGCGCCAGCAGCCAAGTCGCAGAGAAAGCTTTCTTT.

The J gene is TRBJ2-7, the V gene TRBV5-1; possibly TRBD1 for D (6 bases). This CDR3 is 13 amino acids long. The V end lost 6 bases, the J end lost 2 bases, and 12 bases lay between the germline ends. Germline V CDR1 and CDR2: SGHRS, YFSETQ. Here the CDR3 reads CASMKDRTYEQYF. As DNA, the CDR3 is TGCGCCAGCATGAAGGACAGAACCTACGAGCAGTACTTC.

This clonotype was picked up one time. This sequence joins TRBV7-2 and TRBJ2-1; TRBD2 aligns across 11 bases. The CDR3 covers 16 residues. Trimming removed 4 bases from V and 6 bases from J; junction bases left unmatched: 8. Looked up from germline, CDR1 is SGHTA and CDR2 is FQGNSA. The CDR3 sequence: CASSSRTSGLGNEQFF. DNA of the CDR3: TGTGCCAGCAGCTCCCGGACTAGCGGGCTGGGCAATGAGCAGTTCTTC.

V gene TRBV11-2 combines with J gene TRBJ1-1, with D maybe TRBD1 (5 bases). This CDR3 is 15 amino acids long. The germline V gene has CDR1 SGHAT and CDR2 FQNNGV. Trimming shortened V by 0 bases and J by 0 bases, and 8 bases separated the two germline ends. The CDR3 here is CASSLELGVNTEAFF. The CDR3 region has the DNA TGTGCCAGCAGCTTAGAGTTGGGGGTGAACACTGAAGCTTTCTTT.

The chain joins TRBV20-1 to TRBJ1-1, with D unresolved. Germline assignment: CDR1 DFQATT and CDR2 SNEGSKA (reference sequence). The CDR3 has 12 amino acids. The CDR3 nucleotides read TGCAGCGTTAGCGGGTGGAACACTGAAGCTTTCTTT. Its translation is CSVSGWNTEAFF.

V and J are TRBV6-2 or TRBV6-3 and TRBJ2-1, with TRBD2 matching over 14 bases. Trimming removed 5 bases from V and 9 bases from J; junction bases left unmatched: 3. Germline loops: CDR1 MNHEY, CDR2 SVGEGT. The CDR3 runs 14 residues. The CDR3 reads CASSRLAGGGEQFF. Written as DNA, the CDR3 is TGTGCCAGCAGTCGACTAGCGGGAGGGGGTGAGCAGTTCTTC.

This chain connects TRBV20-1 to TRBJ2-7, with 9 bases identical to TRBD1. Germline-derived CDR1 and CDR2 are DFQATT and SNEGSKA (reference sequence). This CDR3 is built from 15 residues. J gave up 2 bases and V 5 bases, and 10 bases lay outside the gene matches. The CDR3 loop reads CSAGPTWTGAYEQYF. The CDR3 bases are TGCAGTGCTGGACCGACATGGACAGGGGCCTACGAGCAGTACTTC.

The chain is built from TRBV18 and TRBJ1-1, with a possible D match to TRBD1 (5 bases). Trimming removed 2 bases at V and 4 bases at J, with 14 bases between. Germline V gives CDR1 KGHSH, CDR2 LQKENI. The CDR3 extends over 15 amino acids. CDR3 loop: CASSPIGGVGTEAFF. The CDR3 bases are TGTGCCAGCTCACCAATCGGGGGGGTGGGCACTGAAGCTTTCTTT.

The chain is built from TRBV20-1 and TRBJ2-2; 9 positions match TRBD2. The junction had 8 bases not matched to a gene; V was cut back by 5 bases and J by 4 bases. From germline, CDR1 is DFQATT and CDR2 SNEGSKA (reference sequence). The CDR3 totals 15 residues. CDR3 DNA: TGCAGTGCTTCTCTTAGCGGGAGTAGCACCGGGGAGCTGTTTTTT. It yields the protein CSASLSGSSTGELFF.

This chain uses TRBV20-1 with TRBJ2-1, with a tentative D call TRBD2 (6 bases). The CDR3 totals 14 residues. V lost 0 bases and J lost 6, with 12 bases in between. Germline-derived CDR1 and CDR2 are DFQATT and SNEGSKA (reference sequence). For the CDR3, the DNA is TGCAGTGCTAGAGATGGGGGACTCTTCAATGAGCAGTTCTTC. Its protein is CSARDGGLFNEQFF.

The chain carries TRBV5-1 and TRBJ2-7; TRBD2 agrees at 7 bases. Per germline, CDR1 SGHRS and CDR2 YFSETQ. J was trimmed by 0 bases and V by 4 bases; bases with no gene match: 13. The CDR3 consists of 17 residues. The CDR3, as DNA: TGCGCCAGCAGCCCCCATGGCCGGGGGGTGAGCTCCTACGAGCAGTACTTC. Protein product: CASSPHGRGVSSYEQYF.

The rearrangement uses TRBV20-1 and TRBJ2-7, with D possibly TRBD2 on 6 matching bases. CDR3 length: 13 residues. Between the trimmed V and J ends, which lost 7 bases and 5 bases, there was a span of 18 bases. Germline lookup yields CDR1 DFQATT and CDR2 SNEGSKA (reference sequence). CDR3 coding DNA: TGCAGTGGGAGTAGCGGCTATTCTCACGAGCAGTACTTC. Translated, it gives CSGSSGYSHEQYF.

V is TRBV28 and J is TRBJ2-2; TRBD1 might be the D (6 bases). Germline values: CDR1 MDHEN, CDR2 SYDVKM. The CDR3 is 12 amino acids. V was pared by 10 bases and J by 7 bases, with 13 bases between. The CDR3 reads CAIGQYGGELFF. The CDR3 DNA reads TGTGCCATCGGACAGTATGGCGGGGAGCTGTTTTTT.

This clonotype was counted a few times. This chain connects TRBV20-1 to TRBJ2-3, with D perhaps matching TRBD2 (6 bases). The V end was cut by 8 bases, the J end by 2 bases, with 17 bases between. The CDR3 runs to 14 residues. Germline V lookup: CDR1 DFQATT, CDR2 SNEGSKA (reference sequence). The CDR3 sequence is CSFSRGGATDTQYF. The DNA of the CDR3 is TGCAGTTTCTCCCGGGGCGGGGCCACAGATACGCAGTATTTT.

This clonotype has a count of ten or more. This chain uses TRBV27 with TRBJ2-3, with 9 positions matching TRBD2. The CDR3 runs 14 residues. The germline V gene has CDR1 MNHEY and CDR2 SMNVEV (reference sequence). Germline trimming cut 5 bases from V and 3 bases from J; bases unmatched to any gene: 3. CDR3 DNA sequence: TGTGCCAGCAGTCCGAGCGGGGGGACAGATACGCAGTATTTT. Translating gives CASSPSGGTDTQYF.